A selection of T cell receptor beta chains follows, all from one sample in a study of blood T cell repertoires in COVID-19. TCRdb keeps only in-frame clones here, not all; method: immunoSEQ multiplex PCR. The table has a few hundred thousand clones, about 80% seen once. Sequenced input: PBMCs or T cells enriched from blood (not recorded which). These receptors came from a man under 40 with acute COVID-19. Both conserved end residues are part of each CDR3. The D gene is left open where the match is weak. Clone size is given for some rows only: seen once, a few or many times, or a class if the clone is expanded.

abundance	j_gene	d_gene	v_gene	CDR3nt	CDR3aa
.	TRBJ1-2	.	TRBV19	TGTGCCAGTTCGGTGACAGCCTATGGCTACACCTTC	CASSVTAYGYTF
.	TRBJ2-1	.	TRBV10-2	TGCGCCAGCAGGGGGGACAAGTACAATGAGCAGTTCTTC	CASRGDKYNEQFF
.	TRBJ1-5	TRBD1	TRBV12-3/TRBV12-4	TGTGCCAGCAGTAGACAGGGTGGGCAGCCCCAGCATTTT	CASSRQGGQPQHF
few	TRBJ2-3	TRBD2	TRBV7-8	TGTGCCAGCAGACCCCCGGGACTAGCGGGAGCGGATACGCAGTATTTT	CASRPPGLAGADTQYF
.	TRBJ2-5	.	TRBV11-2	TGTGCCAGCAGCTTAGATTTGGCAGGACTACAAGAGACCCAGTACTTC	CASSLDLAGLQETQYF
.	TRBJ1-2	TRBD1	TRBV2	TGTGCCAGCAGTCCAGGGGGAGTGAGCTATGGCTACACCTTC	CASSPGGVSYGYTF
once	TRBJ1-2	TRBD1	TRBV13	TGTGCCAGCAGGGAAAGGGGGCTGGCTGGCTACACCTTC	CASRERGLAGYTF
.	TRBJ1-2	.	TRBV3-1/TRBV3-2	TGTGCCAGCAGCCAAGACTCGCGAGGTTATGGCTACACCTTC	CASSQDSRGYGYTF
.	TRBJ2-1	.	TRBV2	TGTGCCGGACACAAAAGGGTGGGAAATGAGCAGTTCTTC	CAGHKRVGNEQFF
.	TRBJ1-2	TRBD1	TRBV2	TGTGCCAGCAGGTTGGGACAGGGGTTCTATGGCTACACCTTC	CASRLGQGFYGYTF
.	TRBJ1-4	.	TRBV6-5	TGTGCCAGCAGTTACTCCGGACTGATCACTGAAAAACTGTTTTTT	CASSYSGLITEKLFF
.	TRBJ1-1	.	TRBV5-1	TGCGCCAGCAGCTGGGGTAGGGAGAGAATGAACACTGAAGCTTTCTTT	CASSWGRERMNTEAFF
.	TRBJ2-3	TRBD1	TRBV18	TGTGCCAGCTCACTAACTTGGGACAGCCGCACAGATACGCAGTATTTT	CASSLTWDSRTDTQYF
.	TRBJ2-1	.	TRBV24-1	TGTGCCACCAGTGGCGGCACCGCCGTCTCCTACAATGAGCAGTTCTTC	CATSGGTAVSYNEQFF
.	TRBJ2-2	.	TRBV6-4	TGTGCCAGCAGTCAAGGACAGACGAACACCGGGGAGCTGTTTTTT	CASSQGQTNTGELFF
.	TRBJ1-4	TRBD1	TRBV3-1/TRBV3-2	TGTGCCAGCAGCAGTTCGCCGACAGGGGGGGAAAAACTGTTTTTT	CASSSSPTGGEKLFF
.	TRBJ2-2	TRBD2	TRBV24-1	TGTGCCACCAGTGTGGGTAGCGGGAGAAACACCGGGGAGCTGTTTTTT	CATSVGSGRNTGELFF
.	TRBJ2-1	.	TRBV3-1/TRBV3-2	TGTGCCAGCAGCCAAGATCCCGGGAGTGAGCAGTTCTTC	CASSQDPGSEQFF
.	TRBJ1-1	.	TRBV27	TGTGCCAGCAGACCGACGACTGACAGAACTGAAGCTTTCTTT	CASRPTTDRTEAFF
.	TRBJ2-5	TRBD2	TRBV5-1	TGTGCCAGCAGCTTGGCCCCCAGCGGGAGTGGGGAGACCCAGTACTTC	CASSLAPSGSGETQYF
.	TRBJ1-3	TRBD1	TRBV19	TGTGCCAGTAGTACCCGGGACAGGGGTGTTCACTCTGGAAACACCATATATTTT	CASSTRDRGVHSGNTIYF
few	TRBJ1-2	TRBD1	TRBV24-1	TGTGCCACCAGTGACGCCGGGACAGGGGGCTTGAGCACCTTC	CATSDAGTGGLSTF
.	TRBJ2-1	.	TRBV18	TGTGCCAGCTATCCCCGGGACTTTTTCTTGGAGGGGAATGAGCAGTTCTTC	CASYPRDFFLEGNEQFF
once	TRBJ2-1	TRBD1	TRBV9	TGTGCCAGCAGCGTAGGGGGACAGGGCTCCTACAATGAGCAGTTCTTC	CASSVGGQGSYNEQFF
.	TRBJ1-1	.	TRBV4-1	TGCGCCAGCAGCCAAAGACAGTTTTACACTGAAGCTTTCTTT	CASSQRQFYTEAFF
.	TRBJ2-2	.	TRBV2	TGTGCCAGCACTTTGCGGGCGCCCACCGGGGAGCTGTTTTTT	CASTLRAPTGELFF
.	TRBJ1-1	.	TRBV5-6	TGTGCCAGCAGCTCCACAGGGAGGGGTGAAGCTTTCTTT	CASSSTGRGEAFF
.	TRBJ1-1	.	TRBV18	TGTGCCAGCTCACCTCAGGGCGGGAACACTGAAGCTTTCTTT	CASSPQGGNTEAFF
.	TRBJ2-2	.	TRBV5-6	TGTGCCAGCAGACTGAGAGGCGTCAGTTCACACACCGGGGAGCTGTTTTTT	CASRLRGVSSHTGELFF
.	TRBJ1-3	.	TRBV29-1	TGCAGCGCCCTGACATCCTCTGGAAACACCATATATTTT	CSALTSSGNTIYF
.	TRBJ1-6	TRBD1	TRBV5-4	TGTGCCAGCAGCTCCGCAGGGGGCGCTGATTCACCCCTCCACTTT	CASSSAGGADSPLHF
.	TRBJ1-1	.	TRBV19	TGTGCCAGTAGTATTGCCGGTGAAGCTTTCTTT	CASSIAGEAFF
.	TRBJ1-2	.	TRBV2	TGTGCCAGCAGTGACGCAGGAATCTATGGCTACACCTTC	CASSDAGIYGYTF
many	TRBJ1-1	.	TRBV18	TGTGCCAGCTCACCTAAAAGGGGTCGCACTGAAGCTTTCTTT	CASSPKRGRTEAFF
once	TRBJ1-4	TRBD1	TRBV4-2	TGTGCCAGCAGCCCTGCCTCCGGGACAGGGGATGAAAAACTGTTTTTT	CASSPASGTGDEKLFF
.	TRBJ2-2	.	TRBV19	TGTGCCAGTAGTATGGGGACCGGAGGGGTAACCGGGGAGCTGTTTTTT	CASSMGTGGVTGELFF